A selection of T cell receptor beta chains follows, all from one sample in a study of early T cells in non-severe SARS-CoV-2 infection. TCRdb called the 5' RACE reads again in MiXCR, with one record for every CDR3 protein. The sample has some 71,000 distinct CDR3 sequences; about an eighth are singletons. The sequenced sample was whole blood. Receptors originate from an adult who was a healthcare worker with PCR-confirmed SARS-CoV-2 infection or an uninfected control (not recorded which). Both conserved end residues are part of each CDR3. A D gene is named only where the DNA matches it firmly. Clone size is shown for a subset of rows, as once, few, many or a class of expanded clone.

TRBJ2-1 | TRBV5-1 | - | - | TGCGCCAGCAGCTTGGATTGGGGGAATGAGCAGTTCTTC | CASSLDWGNEQFF
TRBJ2-7 | TRBV7-2 | - | many | TGTGCCAGCAGGTCGACAGTCTACGAGCAGTACTTC | CASRSTVYEQYF
TRBJ2-1 | TRBV6-5 | - | many | TGTGCCAGCAGTTACCAAAGGGGGGGGTACAATGAGCAGTTCTTC | CASSYQRGGYNEQFF
TRBJ1-5 | TRBV20-1 | - | - | TGCAGTGCTAGAGAGGGGGACGTGACCCAGCATTTT | CSAREGDVTQHF
TRBJ2-1 | TRBV5-4 | TRBD2 | - | TGTGCCAGCAGCCCTAGCGGGGGGGCCACTGAGCAGTTCTTC | CASSPSGGATEQFF
TRBJ2-1 | TRBV2 | TRBD2 | many | TGTGCCAGCAAAGCCGGGACTAGCGGGCGGAGCTCCTACAATGAGCAGTTCTTC | CASKAGTSGRSSYNEQFF
TRBJ1-2 | TRBV12-5 | - | many | TGTGCTAGTGGTCCCCTCAGGGTCGGCTACACCTTC | CASGPLRVGYTF
TRBJ2-3 | TRBV4-1 | - | few | TGCGCCAGCAGCCAGCAAGGGACAGATACGCAGTATTTT | CASSQQGTDTQYF
TRBJ2-1 | TRBV20-1 | TRBD2 | many | TGCAGTGCCAATAGCGGGACGGGGAATGAGCAGTTCTTC | CSANSGTGNEQFF
TRBJ1-5 | TRBV2 | TRBD1 | many | TGTGCCAGCAGTAGCCAAGACAGGGCTTATAGCAATCAGCCCCAGCATTTT | CASSSQDRAYSNQPQHF
TRBJ2-7 | TRBV18 | TRBD1 | many | TGTGCCAGCTCACGGGACAGGGACTACGAGCAGTACTTC | CASSRDRDYEQYF
TRBJ2-1 | TRBV7-6 | TRBD2 | few | TGTGCCAGCAGCTCTAGCGGGGGGTACAATGAGCAGTTCTTC | CASSSSGGYNEQFF
TRBJ1-6 | TRBV28 | - | few | TGTGCCAGCAGCCTCGCCGGGATTAATTCACCCCTCCACTTT | CASSLAGINSPLHF
TRBJ2-7 | TRBV5-1 | - | - | TGCGCCAGCAGCTTGGAGCGGAACTCCTACGAGCAGTACTTC | CASSLERNSYEQYF
TRBJ2-5 | TRBV7-9 | - | many | TGTGCCAGCAGGGACCTTAAAGAGACCCAGTACTTC | CASRDLKETQYF
TRBJ1-5 | TRBV7-8 | - | many | TGTGCCAGCAGCTCAGGGACAATGGAGGCTCAGCCCCAGCATTTT | CASSSGTMEAQPQHF
TRBJ1-3 | TRBV7-4 | TRBD1 | many | TGTGCCAGCAGCCCTATGTGGACAGGGAGGAAGCGATCAGGAAACACCATATATTTT | CASSPMWTGRKRSGNTIYF
TRBJ2-1 | TRBV6-6 | - | - | TGTGCCAGCAGTTACTCGATTAACTCGGGGGCCTCCTACAATGAGCAGTTCTTC | CASSYSINSGASYNEQFF
TRBJ2-7 | TRBV11-2 | TRBD1 | - | TGTGCCAGCAGCCGTCAGGGGACAGGACATTACGAGCAGTACTTC | CASSRQGTGHYEQYF
TRBJ1-6 | TRBV7-6 | - | many | TGTGCCAGCAGCGCCGGACCCCGCAATTCACCCCTCCACTTT | CASSAGPRNSPLHF
TRBJ1-2 | TRBV5-5 | - | many | TGTGCCAGCAGCCCCGGCGGGGGGGGTGTTGGCTACACCTTC | CASSPGGGGVGYTF
TRBJ2-1 | TRBV11-2 | - | many | TGTGCCAGCAGCTTAGTGTGGCGGTTTGAGCAGTTCTTC | CASSLVWRFEQFF
TRBJ1-5 | TRBV27 | - | - | TGTGCCAACAAGACAGCCTACAATCAGCCCCAGCATTTT | CANKTAYNQPQHF
TRBJ2-1 | TRBV2 | - | many | TGTGCCAGCTCTCCAGCTGGATCCTACAATGAGCAGTTCTTC | CASSPAGSYNEQFF
TRBJ1-2 | TRBV14 | - | - | TGTGCCAGCAGCCAAGATCTGGGGGCCTATGGCTACACCTTC | CASSQDLGAYGYTF
TRBJ1-2 | TRBV5-1 | TRBD1 | medium-sized | TGCGCCAGCAGCTTGGTTGGGACAGGAGATATAACATTTTATGGCTACACCTTC | CASSLVGTGDITFYGYTF
TRBJ2-1 | TRBV2 | - | - | TGTGCCAGCAGTAACCAGGGGGGTGAGCAGTTCTTC | CASSNQGGEQFF
TRBJ2-7 | TRBV12-3/TRBV12-4 | TRBD2 | few | TGTGCCAGCAGTCCGACCCTGACTAGCGCGGGCGAGCAGTACTTC | CASSPTLTSAGEQYF
TRBJ1-6 | TRBV4-1 | - | - | TGCGCCAGCAGCCAAGACAGGTTGAATTCACCCCTCCACTTT | CASSQDRLNSPLHF
TRBJ1-3 | TRBV12-3/TRBV12-4 | - | - | TGTGCCAGCAGTGTCAACCCGGGAAACACCATATATTTT | CASSVNPGNTIYF
TRBJ2-2 | TRBV20-1 | TRBD1 | many | TGCAGTGCTAGTTTTGGGGACAGGGACCACTCTACGGAGTTCCCCGGGGAGCTGTTTTTT | CSASFGDRDHSTEFPGELFF
TRBJ1-5 | TRBV12-3/TRBV12-4 | - | many | TGTGCCAGCAGTCAGGGAGACAATCAGCCCCAGCATTTT | CASSQGDNQPQHF
TRBJ1-1 | TRBV5-1 | - | - | TGCGCCAGCAGCTACTCCGGGACATCGAACACTGAAGCTTTCTTT | CASSYSGTSNTEAFF
TRBJ2-7 | TRBV7-9 | - | - | TGTGCCAGCAGCTTTTCGGGCATAGCGGAGCAGTACTTC | CASSFSGIAEQYF
TRBJ1-1 | TRBV29-1 | - | few | TGCAGCGGGGAGACCACCACTGAAGCTTTCTTT | CSGETTTEAFF
TRBJ1-2 | TRBV7-9 | TRBD1 | - | TGTGCCAGCAGCTCCCGGACAGGGACCGCTGGATCCACCTTC | CASSSRTGTAGSTF
TRBJ2-2 | TRBV14 | TRBD2 | many | TGTGCCAGCAGCCAAGATATATCCGGGACTAGCGTCACCGGGGAGCTGTTTTTT | CASSQDISGTSVTGELFF
TRBJ2-6 | TRBV4-1 | - | many | TGCGCCAGCAGCCAAGTTGGGTCTGGGGCCAACGTCCTGACTTTC | CASSQVGSGANVLTF
TRBJ2-3 | TRBV6-4 | - | many | TGTGCCAGCAGGACAAGCACAGATACGCAGTATTTT | CASRTSTDTQYF